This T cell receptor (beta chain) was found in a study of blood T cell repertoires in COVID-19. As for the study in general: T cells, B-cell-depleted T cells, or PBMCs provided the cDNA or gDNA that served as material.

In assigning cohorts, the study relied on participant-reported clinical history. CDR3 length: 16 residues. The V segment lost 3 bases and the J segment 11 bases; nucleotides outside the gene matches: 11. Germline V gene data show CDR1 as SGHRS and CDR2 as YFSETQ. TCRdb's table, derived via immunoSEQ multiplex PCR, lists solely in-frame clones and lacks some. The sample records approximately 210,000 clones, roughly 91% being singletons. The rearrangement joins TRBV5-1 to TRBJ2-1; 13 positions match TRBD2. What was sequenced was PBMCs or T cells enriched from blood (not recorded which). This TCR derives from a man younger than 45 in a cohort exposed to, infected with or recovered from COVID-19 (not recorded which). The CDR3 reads CASSYDDGTSGTKQFF. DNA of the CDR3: TGCGCCAGCAGCTACGATGACGGGACTAGCGGGACCAAGCAGTTCTTC. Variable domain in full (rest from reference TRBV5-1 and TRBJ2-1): KAGVTQTPRYLIKTRGQQVTLSCSPISGHRSVSWYQQTPGQGLQFLFEYFSETQRNKGNFPGRFSGRQFSNSRSEMNVSTLELGDSALYLCASSYDDGTSGTKQFFGPGTRLTVL.